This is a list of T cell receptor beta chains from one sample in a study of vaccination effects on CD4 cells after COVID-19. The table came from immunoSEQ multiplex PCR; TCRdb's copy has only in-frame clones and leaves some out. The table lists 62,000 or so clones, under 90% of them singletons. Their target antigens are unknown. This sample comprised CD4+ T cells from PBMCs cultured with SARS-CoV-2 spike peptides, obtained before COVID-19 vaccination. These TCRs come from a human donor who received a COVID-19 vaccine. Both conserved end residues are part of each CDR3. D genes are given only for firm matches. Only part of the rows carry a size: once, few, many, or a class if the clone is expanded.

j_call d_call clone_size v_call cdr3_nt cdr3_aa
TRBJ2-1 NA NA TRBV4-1 TGCGCCAGCAGCCAAGGGATCTGGGGGGCCTACAATGAGCAGTTCTTC CASSQGIWGAYNEQFF
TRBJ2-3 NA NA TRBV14 TGTGCCAGCAGACAAGGGACCCTTTATACGCAGTATTTT CASRQGTLYTQYF
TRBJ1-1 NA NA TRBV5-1 TGCGCCAGCAGCTTTGGAGAGAACACTGAAGCTTTCTTT CASSFGENTEAFF
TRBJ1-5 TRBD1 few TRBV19 TGTGCCAGCCAGGGACAGGGTGGGCAGCCCCAGCATTTT CASQGQGGQPQHF
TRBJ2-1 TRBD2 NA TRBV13 TGTGCCAGCAGCTCCGGGGGGGTCCACAATGAGCAGTTCTTC CASSSGGVHNEQFF
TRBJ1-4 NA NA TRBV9 TGTGCCAGCAGCGTAGCCCTGGACAGTAATGAAAAACTGTTTTTT CASSVALDSNEKLFF
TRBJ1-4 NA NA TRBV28 TGTGCCAGCAGGGCGCTTCTGGAAAAACTGTTTTTT CASRALLEKLFF
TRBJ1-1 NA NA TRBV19 TGTGCCAGTAGTACCTGGACGGAAAGAGGGACTGAAGCTTTCTTT CASSTWTERGTEAFF
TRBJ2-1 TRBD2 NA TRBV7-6 TGTGCCAGCACCCCCCGAGCGGGGATCTTGAATGAGCAGTTCTTC CASTPRAGILNEQFF
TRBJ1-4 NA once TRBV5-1 TGCGCCAGCAGCCCCGGAGGCAGGGGCTTTAATGAAAAACTGTTTTTT CASSPGGRGFNEKLFF
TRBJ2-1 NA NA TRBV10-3 TGTGCCATCAGTCCTAAGGGGGGGGACTCGAGAAACAATGAGCAGTTCTTC CAISPKGGDSRNNEQFF
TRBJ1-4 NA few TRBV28 TGTGCCAGCAGGATACAGGGTAGCACTAATGAAAAACTGTTTTTT CASRIQGSTNEKLFF
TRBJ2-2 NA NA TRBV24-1 TGTGCCTCCCAAGCGGGCGCGAACACCGGGGAGCTGTTTTTT CASQAGANTGELFF
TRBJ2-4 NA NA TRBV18 TGTGCCAGCTCACCCGGACTAGCCAAAAACATTCAGTACTTC CASSPGLAKNIQYF
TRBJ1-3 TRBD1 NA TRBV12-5 TGTGCTAGTGGTGCCCTTACAGGGGGCGATTCTGGAAACACCATATATTTT CASGALTGGDSGNTIYF
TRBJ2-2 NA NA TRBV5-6 TGTGCCAGCAGCTCCTTAGCGGCTAACACCGGGGAGCTGTTTTTT CASSSLAANTGELFF
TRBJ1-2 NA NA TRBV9 TGTGCCAGCAGCGTAGCCTCCCGGGAGCGCACCTTC CASSVASRERTF
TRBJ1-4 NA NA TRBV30 TGTGCCGGGAGTAAGAATGAAAAACTGTTTTTT CAGSKNEKLFF
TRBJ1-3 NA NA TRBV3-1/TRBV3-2 TGTGCCAGCAGCCCGGCGGGCCGGTTCTACTCTGGAAACACCATATATTTT CASSPAGRFYSGNTIYF
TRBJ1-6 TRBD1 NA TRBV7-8 TGTGCCAGCAGCATTGGGACAGGGTCGGATTCACCCCTCCACTTT CASSIGTGSDSPLHF